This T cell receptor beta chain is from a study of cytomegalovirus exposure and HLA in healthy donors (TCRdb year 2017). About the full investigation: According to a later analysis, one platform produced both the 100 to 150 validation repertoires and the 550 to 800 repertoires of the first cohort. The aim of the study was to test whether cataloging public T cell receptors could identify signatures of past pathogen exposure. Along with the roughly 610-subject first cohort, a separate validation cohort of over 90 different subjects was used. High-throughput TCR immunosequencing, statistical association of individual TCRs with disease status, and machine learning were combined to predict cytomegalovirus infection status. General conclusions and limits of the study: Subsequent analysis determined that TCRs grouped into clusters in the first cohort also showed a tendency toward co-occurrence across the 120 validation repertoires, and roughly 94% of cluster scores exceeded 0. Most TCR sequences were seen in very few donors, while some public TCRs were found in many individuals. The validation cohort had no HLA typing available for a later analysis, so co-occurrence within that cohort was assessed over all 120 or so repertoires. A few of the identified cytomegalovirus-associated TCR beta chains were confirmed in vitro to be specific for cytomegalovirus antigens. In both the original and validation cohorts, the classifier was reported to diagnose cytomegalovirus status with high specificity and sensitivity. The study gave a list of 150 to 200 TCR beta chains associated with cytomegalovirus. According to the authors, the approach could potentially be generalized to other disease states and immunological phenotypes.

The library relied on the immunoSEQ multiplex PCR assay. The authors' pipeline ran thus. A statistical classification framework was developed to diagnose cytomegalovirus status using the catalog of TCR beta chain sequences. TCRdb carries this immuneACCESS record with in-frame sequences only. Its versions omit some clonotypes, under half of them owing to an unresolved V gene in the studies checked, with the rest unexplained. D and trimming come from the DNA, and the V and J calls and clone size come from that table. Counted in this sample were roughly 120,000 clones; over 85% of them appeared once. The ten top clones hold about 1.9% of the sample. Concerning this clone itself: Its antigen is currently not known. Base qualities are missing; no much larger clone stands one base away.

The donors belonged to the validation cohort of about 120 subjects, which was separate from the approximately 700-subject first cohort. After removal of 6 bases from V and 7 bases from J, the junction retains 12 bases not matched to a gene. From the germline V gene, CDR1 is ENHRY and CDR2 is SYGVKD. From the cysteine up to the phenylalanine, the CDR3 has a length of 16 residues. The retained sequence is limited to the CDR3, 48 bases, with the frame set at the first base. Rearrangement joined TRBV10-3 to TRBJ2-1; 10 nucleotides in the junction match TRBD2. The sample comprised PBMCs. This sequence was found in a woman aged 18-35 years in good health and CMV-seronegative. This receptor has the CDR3 CAISGMSGGAGNEQFF. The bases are TGTGCCATCAGCGGGATGAGCGGGGGGGCCGGGAATGAGCAGTTCTTC.